The source of this TCR beta chain is a study of tumor and adjacent non-tumor tissue in lung cancer. TCRbeta libraries were built with three rounds of nested PCR, modified from ARM-PCR. From the multiplex PCR reads, TCRdb called clonotypes with MiXCR, one entry per CDR3 protein. Of about 80,000 distinct CDR3 sequences listed, 80% to 90% are singletons. Turning to this clonotype: Its antigen is as yet unknown. Its ends do not fully match the called genes, so a read error is possible.

The template was RNA from unsorted bulk tissue. This non-tumor lung sample came from over 3 cm beyond the tumor edge. The CDR3 sequence is 17 residues long. The germline V gene encodes CDR1 MGHRA and CDR2 YSYEKL. Study results and limitations: Top 100 clones took a larger repertoire share in normal lung.

Material for sequencing was distant non-tumor lung tissue. This sequence was found in a man aged 55 to 70 with non-small cell lung cancer. The chain joins TRBV4-1 to TRBJ2-2; possibly TRBD2 for D (6 bases). The CDR3 sequence is CASSQDGAGTRTVELFF. The CDR3 bases are TGCGCCAGCAGCCAAGATGGGGCAGGGACTCGCACCGTGGAGCTGTTTTTT.